This is a list of T cell receptor beta chains from one sample in a study of neurological immune-mediated disorders. TCRdb itself ran the 5' RACE reads through MiXCR, one entry per CDR3 protein. The sample carries around 28,000 distinct CDR3 sequences, almost 2.5% recorded once. Sequenced input: PBMCs. These receptors all stem from a woman aged 50 to 65 with multiple sclerosis. Each CDR3 is given with its conserved first and last residue. A D gene is named only where the DNA matches it firmly. Clone size is given for some rows only: seen once, a few or many times, or a class if the clone is expanded.

abundance	d_gene	v_gene	j_gene	CDR3nt	CDR3aa
many	TRBD1	TRBV12-3/TRBV12-4	TRBJ2-3	TGTGCCAGCAGTCCTGACAGGGGGCACGCAGATACGCAGTATTTT	CASSPDRGHADTQYF
many	TRBD2	TRBV20-1	TRBJ2-1	TGCAGTGCAACCTCACGGGGTACTCGCGGGAGGAGTAATGAGCAGTTCTTC	CSATSRGTRGRSNEQFF
many	NA	TRBV7-2	TRBJ1-1	TGTGCCAGCACCGGGACTCCTTCGATCACTGAAGCTTTCTTT	CASTGTPSITEAFF
many	TRBD2	TRBV7-9	TRBJ2-7	TGTGCCAGCAGACTGGCTAGCGGGGGTAACTACGAGCAGTACTTC	CASRLASGGNYEQYF
many	TRBD1	TRBV7-2	TRBJ1-1	TGTGCCAGCAGCCTAAGACAGGGAGGGGGTAACACTGAAGCTTTCTTT	CASSLRQGGGNTEAFF
many	TRBD1	TRBV5-1	TRBJ1-1	TGCGCCAGCAGCAACGACAGGGGAGTGAACACTGAAGCTTTCTTT	CASSNDRGVNTEAFF
few	NA	TRBV6-2/TRBV6-3	TRBJ2-1	TGTGCCAGCAGTTACAGGTCAGTTGAGCAGTTCTTC	CASSYRSVEQFF
many	NA	TRBV5-1	TRBJ2-7	TGCGCCAGCTATAGTACAGGAGCCTACGAGCAGTACTTC	CASYSTGAYEQYF
NA	TRBD2	TRBV20-1	TRBJ2-5	TGCAGTGCTAGAGGGGGACTAGTGGAGACCCAGTACTTC	CSARGGLVETQYF
many	NA	TRBV6-5	TRBJ2-1	TGTGCCAGCAGTTACTTTCCCCCCTCCTCCGCGAGCTACAATGAGCAGTTCTTC	CASSYFPPSSASYNEQFF
many	NA	TRBV20-1	TRBJ2-5	TGCAGTGCAGGGCAGGGAAGGGGCGAGACCCAGTACTTC	CSAGQGRGETQYF
many	NA	TRBV20-1	TRBJ1-2	TGCAGTGCTAGAGGTGTGGGGGTCTCCTTC	CSARGVGVSF
many	TRBD2	TRBV6-2/TRBV6-3	TRBJ2-1	TGTGCCAGCAGTTACTCTCCGGGACTAGCGGGATTTGAGCAGTTCTTC	CASSYSPGLAGFEQFF
many	TRBD1	TRBV10-2	TRBJ1-1	TGCGCCAGCAGGACAGGGGCTGAAGCTTTCTTT	CASRTGAEAFF
many	NA	TRBV11-2	TRBJ2-1	TGTGCCAGCAGCTTAGCGGATTATGTCAACAATGAGCAGTTCTTC	CASSLADYVNNEQFF
many	NA	TRBV3-1	TRBJ2-1	TGTGCCAGCAGCCAAGTGAGAACCGGGGATGAGCAGTTCTTC	CASSQVRTGDEQFF
NA	NA	TRBV12-3/TRBV12-4	TRBJ1-6	TGTGCCAGCACCTGGGGTGACCCAACTTACTCACCCCTCCACTTT	CASTWGDPTYSPLHF